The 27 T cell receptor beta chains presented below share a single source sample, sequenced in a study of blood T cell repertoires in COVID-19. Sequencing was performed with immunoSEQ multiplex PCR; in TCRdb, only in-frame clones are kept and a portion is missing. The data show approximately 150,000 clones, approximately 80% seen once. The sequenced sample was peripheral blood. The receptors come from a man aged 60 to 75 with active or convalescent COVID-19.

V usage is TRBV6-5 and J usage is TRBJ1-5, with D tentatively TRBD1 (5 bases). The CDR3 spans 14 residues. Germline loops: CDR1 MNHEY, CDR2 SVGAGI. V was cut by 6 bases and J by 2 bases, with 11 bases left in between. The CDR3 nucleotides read TGTGCCAGCAGCCTCGACAGAGGCAATCAGCCCCAGCATTTT. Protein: CASSLDRGNQPQHF.

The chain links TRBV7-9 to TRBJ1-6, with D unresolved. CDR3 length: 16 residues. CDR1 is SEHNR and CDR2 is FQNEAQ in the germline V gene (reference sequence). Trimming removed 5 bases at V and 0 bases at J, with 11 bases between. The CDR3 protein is CASSRAGSSYNSPLHF. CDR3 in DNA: TGTGCCAGCAGCCGTGCGGGGAGCTCCTATAATTCACCCCTCCACTTT.

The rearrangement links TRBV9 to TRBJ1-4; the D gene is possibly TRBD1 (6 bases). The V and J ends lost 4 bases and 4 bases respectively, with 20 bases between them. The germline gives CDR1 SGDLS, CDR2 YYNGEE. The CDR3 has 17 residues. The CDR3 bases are TGTGCCAGCAGCTCGGGCACAGGGCTGGCTTTTAATGAAAAACTGTTTTTT. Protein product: CASSSGTGLAFNEKLFF.

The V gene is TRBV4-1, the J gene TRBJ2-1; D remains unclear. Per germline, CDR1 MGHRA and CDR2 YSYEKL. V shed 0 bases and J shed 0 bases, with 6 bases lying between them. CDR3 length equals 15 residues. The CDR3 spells CASSQEPSSYNEQFF. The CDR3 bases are TGCGCCAGCAGCCAAGAACCGAGCTCCTACAATGAGCAGTTCTTC.

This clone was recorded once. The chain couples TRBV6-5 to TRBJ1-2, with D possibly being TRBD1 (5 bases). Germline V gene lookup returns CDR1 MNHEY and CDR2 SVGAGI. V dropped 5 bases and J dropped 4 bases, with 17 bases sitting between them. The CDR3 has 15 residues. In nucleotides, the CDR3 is TGTGCCAGCAGTCAACCCGGGGGAGAATCCTATGGCTACACCTTC. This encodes CASSQPGGESYGYTF.

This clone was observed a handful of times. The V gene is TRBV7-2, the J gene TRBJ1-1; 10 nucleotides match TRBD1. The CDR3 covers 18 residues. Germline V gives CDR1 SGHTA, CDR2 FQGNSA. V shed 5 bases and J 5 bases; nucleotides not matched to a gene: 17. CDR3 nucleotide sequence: TGTGCCAGCAGCCGTACCTTTCCCGGACAGGGGGTTCGTACTGAAGCTTTCTTT. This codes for CASSRTFPGQGVRTEAFF.

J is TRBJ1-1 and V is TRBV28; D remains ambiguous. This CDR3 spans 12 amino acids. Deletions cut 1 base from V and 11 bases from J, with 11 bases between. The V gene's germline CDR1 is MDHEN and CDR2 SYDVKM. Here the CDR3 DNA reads TGTGCCAGCAGTTTATTCGCGGGTGGCGCTTTCTTT. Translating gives CASSLFAGGAFF.

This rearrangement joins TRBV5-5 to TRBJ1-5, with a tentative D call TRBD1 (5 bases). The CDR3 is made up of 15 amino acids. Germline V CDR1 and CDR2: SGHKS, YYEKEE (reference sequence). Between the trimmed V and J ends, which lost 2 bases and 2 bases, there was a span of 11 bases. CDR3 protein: CASSFGGAGNQPQHF. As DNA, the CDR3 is TGTGCCAGCAGCTTCGGGGGTGCGGGCAATCAGCCCCAGCATTTT.

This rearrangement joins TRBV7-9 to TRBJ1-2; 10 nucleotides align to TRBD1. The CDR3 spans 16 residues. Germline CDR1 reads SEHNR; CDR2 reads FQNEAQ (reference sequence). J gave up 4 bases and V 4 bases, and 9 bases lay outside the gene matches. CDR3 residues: CASSSDRGRLTYGYTF. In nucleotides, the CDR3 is TGTGCCAGCAGCTCCGACAGGGGGCGTCTCACCTATGGCTACACCTTC.

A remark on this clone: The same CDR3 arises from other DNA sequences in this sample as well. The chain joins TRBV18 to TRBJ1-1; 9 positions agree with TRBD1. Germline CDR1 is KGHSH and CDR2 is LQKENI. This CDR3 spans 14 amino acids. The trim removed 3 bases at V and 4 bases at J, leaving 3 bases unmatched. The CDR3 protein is CASSPRQGGTEAFF. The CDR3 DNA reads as TGTGCCAGCTCACCGAGACAGGGGGGCACTGAAGCTTTCTTT.

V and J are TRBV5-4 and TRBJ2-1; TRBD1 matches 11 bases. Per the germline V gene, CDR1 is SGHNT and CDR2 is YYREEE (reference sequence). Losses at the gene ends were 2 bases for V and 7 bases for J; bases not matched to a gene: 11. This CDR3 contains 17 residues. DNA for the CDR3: TGTGCCAGCAGCTTCCACCTCGGGACAGGGGGTCGAAATGAGCAGTTCTTC. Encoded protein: CASSFHLGTGGRNEQFF.

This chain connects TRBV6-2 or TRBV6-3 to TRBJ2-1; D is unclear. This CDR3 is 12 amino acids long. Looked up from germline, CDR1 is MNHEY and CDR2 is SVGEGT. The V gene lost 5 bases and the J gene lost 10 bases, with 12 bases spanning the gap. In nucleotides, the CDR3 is TGTGCCAGCAGTCGTTTTTCTCGGGAGCAGTTCTTC. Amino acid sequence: CASSRFSREQFF.

CDR3 sequence: CASSLIDRVRTEAFF. The CDR3 DNA follows: TGTGCCAGCAGCTTGATCGACAGGGTGAGGACTGAAGCTTTCTTT. The chain is built from TRBV5-6 and TRBJ1-1, with 7 bases matching TRBD1. V was clipped by 1 base and J by 5 bases; unmatched bases: 8. Germline loops: CDR1 SGHDT, CDR2 YYEEEE. This CDR3 has 15 amino acids.

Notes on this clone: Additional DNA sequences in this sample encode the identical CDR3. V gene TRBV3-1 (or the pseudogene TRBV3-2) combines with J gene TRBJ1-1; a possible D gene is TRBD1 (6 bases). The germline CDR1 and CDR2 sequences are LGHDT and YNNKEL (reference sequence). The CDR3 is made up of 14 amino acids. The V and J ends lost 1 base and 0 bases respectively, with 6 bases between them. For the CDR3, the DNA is TGTGCCAGCAGCCAAGGGACAGTGAACACTGAAGCTTTCTTT. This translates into CASSQGTVNTEAFF.

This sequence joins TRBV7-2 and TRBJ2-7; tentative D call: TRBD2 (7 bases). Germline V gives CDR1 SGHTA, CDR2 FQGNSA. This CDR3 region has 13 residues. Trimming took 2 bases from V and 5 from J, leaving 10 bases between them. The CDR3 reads CASSLKGGHEQYF. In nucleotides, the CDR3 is TGTGCCAGCAGCTTAAAGGGGGGGCACGAGCAGTACTTC.

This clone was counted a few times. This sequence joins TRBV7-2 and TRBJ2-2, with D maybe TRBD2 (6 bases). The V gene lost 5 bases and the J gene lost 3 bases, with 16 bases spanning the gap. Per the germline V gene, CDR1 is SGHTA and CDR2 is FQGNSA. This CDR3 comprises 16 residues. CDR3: CASSPSPPGDTGELFF. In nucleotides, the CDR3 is TGTGCCAGCAGCCCCAGTCCCCCGGGGGACACCGGGGAGCTGTTTTTT.

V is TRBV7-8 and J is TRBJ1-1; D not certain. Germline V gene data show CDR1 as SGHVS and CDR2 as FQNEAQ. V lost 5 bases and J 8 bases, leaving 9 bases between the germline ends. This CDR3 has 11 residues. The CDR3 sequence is CASSKTTEAFF. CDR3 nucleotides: TGTGCCAGCAGCAAGACTACCGAAGCTTTCTTT. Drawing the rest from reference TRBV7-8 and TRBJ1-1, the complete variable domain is GAGVSQSPRYKVAKRGQDVALRCDPISGHVSLFWYQQALGQGPEFLTYFQNEAQLDKSGLPSDRFFAERPEGSVSTLKIQRTQQEDSAVYLCASSKTTEAFFGQGTRLTVV.

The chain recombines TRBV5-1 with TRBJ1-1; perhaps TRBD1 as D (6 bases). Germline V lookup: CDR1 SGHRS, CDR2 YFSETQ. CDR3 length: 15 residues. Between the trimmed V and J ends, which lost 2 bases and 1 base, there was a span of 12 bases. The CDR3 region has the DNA TGCGCCAGCAGCTTCTCAGGGACAAGGAACACTGAAGCTTTCTTT. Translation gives CASSFSGTRNTEAFF.

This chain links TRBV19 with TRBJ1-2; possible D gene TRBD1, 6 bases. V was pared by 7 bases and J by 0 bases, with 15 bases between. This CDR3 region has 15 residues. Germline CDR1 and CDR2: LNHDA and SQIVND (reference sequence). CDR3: CASTLMGTTNYGYTF. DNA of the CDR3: TGTGCCAGTACCCTCATGGGGACAACTAACTATGGCTACACCTTC.

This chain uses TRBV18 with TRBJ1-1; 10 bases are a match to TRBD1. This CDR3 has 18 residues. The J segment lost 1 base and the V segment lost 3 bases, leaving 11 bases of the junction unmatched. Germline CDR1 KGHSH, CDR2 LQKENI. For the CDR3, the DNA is TGTGCCAGCTCACCGGCGTGGGGACAGGGGAGCAGGAACACTGAAGCTTTCTTT. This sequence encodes CASSPAWGQGSRNTEAFF.

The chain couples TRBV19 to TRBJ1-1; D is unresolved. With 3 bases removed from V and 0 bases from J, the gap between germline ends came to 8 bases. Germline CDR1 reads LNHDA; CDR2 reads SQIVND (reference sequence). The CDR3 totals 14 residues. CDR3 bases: TGTGCCAGTAGTATGGGCAACCTGAACACTGAAGCTTTCTTT. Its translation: CASSMGNLNTEAFF.

The CDR3 here is CASSLGGQGTGNTIYF. For the CDR3, the DNA is TGCGCCAGCAGCTTGGGCGGGCAAGGGACTGGAAACACCATATATTTT. The chain uses TRBV5-1 and TRBJ1-3; D gene uncertain. The CDR3 covers 16 residues. Per the germline V gene, CDR1 is SGHRS and CDR2 is YFSETQ. V was cut by 0 bases and J by 2 bases, with 12 bases left in between.

CDR3 bases: TGCGCCAGCAGCTCAGGACTAGCGGGAGGTTTCGGGACAGATACGCAGTATTTT. This encodes CASSSGLAGGFGTDTQYF. The rearrangement joins TRBV4-1 to TRBJ2-3; 14 bases fit TRBD2. The J segment lost 3 bases and the V segment lost 5 bases, leaving 10 bases of the junction unmatched. The CDR3 runs 18 residues. Germline V CDR1 and CDR2: MGHRA, YSYEKL.

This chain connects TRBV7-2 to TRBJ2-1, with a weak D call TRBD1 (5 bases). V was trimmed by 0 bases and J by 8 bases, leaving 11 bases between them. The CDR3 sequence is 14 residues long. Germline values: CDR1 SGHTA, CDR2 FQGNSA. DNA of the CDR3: TGTGCCAGCAGCTTAGCGGGGCGCATTGATGAGCAGTTCTTC. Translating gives CASSLAGRIDEQFF.

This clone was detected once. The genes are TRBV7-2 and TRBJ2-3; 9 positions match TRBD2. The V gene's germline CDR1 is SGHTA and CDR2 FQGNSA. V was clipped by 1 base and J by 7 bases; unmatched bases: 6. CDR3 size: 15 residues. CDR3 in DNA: TGTGCCAGCAGCTTAGTAGCGGGAGAGTCAAATACGCAGTATTTT. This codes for CASSLVAGESNTQYF. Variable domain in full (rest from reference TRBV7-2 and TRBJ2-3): GAGVSQSPSNKVTEKGKDVELRCDPISGHTALYWYRQSLGQGLEFLIYFQGNSAPDKSGLPSDRFSAERTGGSVSTLTIQRTQQEDSAVYLCASSLVAGESNTQYFGPGTRLTVL.

CDR3 DNA sequence: TGCGCCAGCAGCCAAGGAGCCGGCGGGGAAGCTTTCTTT. Its protein is CASSQGAGGEAFF. The chain links TRBV4-3 to TRBJ1-1; no definite D call. V was clipped by 1 base and J by 8 bases, with 11 bases between them. Germline V CDR1 and CDR2: LGHNA, YSLEER. CDR3 length equals 13 residues.

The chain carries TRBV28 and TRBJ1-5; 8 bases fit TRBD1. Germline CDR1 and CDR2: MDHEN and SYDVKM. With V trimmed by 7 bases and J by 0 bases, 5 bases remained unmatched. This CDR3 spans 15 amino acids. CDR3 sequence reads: CASIAGQGSNQPQHF. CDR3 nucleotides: TGTGCCAGCATCGCCGGACAGGGTAGCAATCAGCCCCAGCATTTT.